This passage covers 31 T cell receptor beta chains from one sample sequenced in a study of cytomegalovirus exposure and HLA in healthy donors (dated by TCRdb to the late 2010s). Libraries were constructed by the immunoSEQ multiplex PCR assay. Drawn from immuneACCESS, this table holds only the in-frame rearrangements with V and J called that TCRdb kept. Clones are partly lost; checked studies trace under half to an unresolved V gene and leave the rest unexplained. For this sample there are 150,000 to 250,000 clones; roughly 77% appear just once. 1% to 1.5% of the sample is in the top ten clones. Specimen: PBMCs. The receptor source for this set is a woman younger than 45 in good health and CMV-seronegative.

The chain has TRBV29-1 and TRBJ2-7, with D possibly TRBD1 on 6 matching bases. This CDR3 comprises 13 residues. Germline assignment: CDR1 SQVTM and CDR2 ANQGSEA. The V and J ends lost 4 bases and 3 bases respectively, with 13 bases between them. The CDR3 region has the DNA TGCAGCGTTGCAATCAAACAGGGCTACGAGCAGTACTTC. It translates to CSVAIKQGYEQYF.

V usage is TRBV11-3 and J usage is TRBJ1-1; the D gene is possibly TRBD1 (5 bases). The V gene's germline CDR1 is SGHNT and CDR2 YENEEA. The V end lost 1 base, the J end lost 8 bases, and 11 bases lay between the germline ends. The CDR3 length is 13 residues. The CDR3 DNA is TGTGCCAGCAGCTTAGGTTCCCCAGGGGAAGCTTTCTTT. Translating gives CASSLGSPGEAFF.

The rearrangement links TRBV19 to TRBJ1-5; a weak D match, TRBD1 (5 bases). Between the trimmed V and J ends, which lost 5 bases and 5 bases, there was a span of 16 bases. The CDR3 has 15 residues. The germline V gene has CDR1 LNHDA and CDR2 SQIVND (reference sequence). In DNA, the CDR3 is TGTGCCAGTAGTGGCCGACAGAGAAGCCATCAGCCCCAGCATTTT. Its protein is CASSGRQRSHQPQHF.

The chain employs TRBV18 and TRBJ2-2; D is perhaps TRBD1 (6 bases). Trimming removed 5 bases from V and 3 bases from J, with 19 bases in between. The CDR3 spans 17 residues. Germline loops: CDR1 KGHSH, CDR2 LQKENI. The CDR3 bases are TGTGCCAGCTCAAACAGGGCTGGGCATTTGTACACCGGGGAGCTGTTTTTT. As protein: CASSNRAGHLYTGELFF.

The chain employs TRBV28 and TRBJ1-5; D uncertain. Germline assignment: CDR1 MDHEN and CDR2 SYDVKM. This CDR3 contains 16 residues. V was cut by 6 bases and J by 0 bases, with 15 bases left in between. CDR3 loop: CASSRTGFGSNQPQHF. CDR3 in DNA: TGTGCCAGCAGCCGAACCGGGTTCGGTAGCAATCAGCCCCAGCATTTT. Supplemented by reference TRBV28 and TRBJ1-5, the full variable domain reads DVKVTQSSRYLVKRTGEKVFLECVQDMDHENMFWYRQDPGLGLRLIYFSYDVKMKEKGDIPEGYSVSREKKERFSLILESASTNQTSMYLCASSRTGFGSNQPQHFGDGTRLSIL.

This clone came up a few times. The chain is built from TRBV6-5 and TRBJ1-5; 7 bases are a match to TRBD1. In germline, CDR1 is MNHEY, CDR2 SVGAGI. The J segment lost 4 bases and the V segment lost 6 bases, leaving 3 bases of the junction unmatched. The length of the CDR3 is 13 residues. The CDR3 loop is CASRLTGNQPQHF. The CDR3 coding sequence is TGTGCCAGCAGGTTGACAGGGAATCAGCCCCAGCATTTT.

This clone appeared a few times. This rearrangement joins TRBV11-1 to TRBJ1-1; 7 nucleotides line up with TRBD1. In germline, CDR1 is SGHAT, CDR2 FQDESV (reference sequence). The CDR3 is 14 residues long. Trimming at V came to 7 bases and at J to 3 bases, leaving 8 bases not matched to a gene. The CDR3 loop reads CASNMDRYDTEAFF. In nucleotides, the CDR3 is TGTGCCAGCAACATGGACAGGTACGACACTGAAGCTTTCTTT.

The chain joins TRBV7-8 to TRBJ2-5; TRBD1 matches at 9 bases. Trimming took 5 bases from V and 2 from J; bases not matched to a gene: 6. The germline V gene has CDR1 SGHVS and CDR2 FQNEAQ. This CDR3 contains 15 residues. The CDR3 protein is CASSQGTGWQETQYF. The CDR3 coding sequence is TGTGCCAGCAGCCAAGGGACAGGGTGGCAAGAGACCCAGTACTTC.

The chain employs TRBV4-1 and TRBJ2-7, with TRBD1 identical over 10 bases. CDR1 and CDR2 (germline): MGHRA, YSYEKL. Germline trimming cut 1 base from V and 4 bases from J; bases unmatched to any gene: 13. The CDR3 contains 18 residues. The CDR3 region is CASSQAAPGTGVFYEQYF. CDR3 DNA sequence: TGCGCCAGCAGCCAAGCAGCCCCCGGGACAGGGGTTTTTTACGAGCAGTACTTC.

This clone has just one count. This rearrangement joins TRBV28 to TRBJ1-2, with TRBD1 matching 7 bases. This CDR3 has 13 amino acids. Germline assignment: CDR1 MDHEN and CDR2 SYDVKM. The V segment lost 6 bases and the J segment 3 bases; nucleotides outside the gene matches: 4. The CDR3 loop is CASSPQGYYGYTF. The DNA of the CDR3 is TGTGCCAGCAGCCCACAGGGGTACTATGGCTACACCTTC.

The chain has TRBV6-1 and TRBJ1-1, with 9 bases lining up with TRBD1. The CDR3 consists of 14 residues. V shed 7 bases and J 4 bases; nucleotides not matched to a gene: 7. The germline V gene has CDR1 MNHNS and CDR2 SASEGT. The CDR3: CASTDRGSSTEAFF. For the CDR3, the DNA is TGTGCCAGCACCGACAGGGGGTCGAGCACTGAAGCTTTCTTT.

The chain combines TRBV23-1 with TRBJ2-2; a weak D match, TRBD1 (6 bases). TRBV23-1 is noted as an ORF with a role that remains uncertain. The V gene lost 6 bases and the J gene lost 4 bases, with 15 bases spanning the gap. The CDR3 loop spans 15 amino acids. As DNA, the CDR3 is TGCGCCAGCAGCCAAGAGTACAGGGCCACCGGGGAGCTGTTTTTT. Amino acids: CASSQEYRATGELFF.

The genes are TRBV29-1 and TRBJ1-2; maybe TRBD1 (5 bases). The germline V gene encodes CDR1 SQVTM and CDR2 ANQGSEA. The V end lost 5 bases, the J end lost 5 bases, and 15 bases lay between the germline ends. The CDR3 consists of 13 residues. The CDR3: CSVPRRGNYGYTF. CDR3 nucleotide sequence: TGCAGCGTTCCAAGACGGGGGAATTATGGCTACACCTTC.

The chain has TRBV30 and TRBJ2-2; 7 bases are shared with TRBD1. This CDR3 is 14 amino acids long. Trimming took 5 bases from V and 4 from J; bases not matched to a gene: 7. Germline CDR1 and CDR2: GTSNPN and SVGIG (reference sequence). The CDR3 is CAWDRQGGTGELFF. The CDR3 DNA is TGTGCCTGGGATAGACAGGGTGGCACCGGGGAGCTGTTTTTT.

The rearrangement joins TRBV6-5 to TRBJ1-5; TRBD1 is a possible D gene (6 bases). V lost 3 bases and J 9 bases, leaving 15 bases between the germline ends. This CDR3 has 14 residues. Germline lookup yields CDR1 MNHEY and CDR2 SVGAGI. The CDR3: CASSYKGDGMPQHF. In DNA form, the CDR3 reads TGTGCCAGCAGTTATAAGGGGGATGGTATGCCCCAGCATTTT.

The rearrangement uses TRBV7-9 and TRBJ1-6; 7 bases align to TRBD1. The CDR3 has 14 residues. Germline trimming cut 5 bases from V and 7 bases from J; bases unmatched to any gene: 5. Germline V CDR1 and CDR2: SEHNR, FQNEAQ (reference sequence). CDR3 DNA: TGTGCCAGCAGCCAGGGACAGCCGAATTCACCCCTCCACTTT. Translated: CASSQGQPNSPLHF.

The table lists this clone with a count of one. The chain links TRBV28 to TRBJ2-3; 9 bases match TRBD2. The CDR3 is made up of 16 amino acids. Losses at the gene ends were 2 bases for V and 2 bases for J; bases not matched to a gene: 5. Germline CDR1 and CDR2: MDHEN and SYDVKM. CDR3 bases: TGTGCCAGCAGTTTACGCCAGCGGGGGGTCACAGATACGCAGTATTTT. The encoded protein is CASSLRQRGVTDTQYF.

This chain links TRBV7-7 with TRBJ2-5; TRBD1 might be the D (6 bases). V lost 4 bases, J lost 5 bases, and 11 bases lay in between. This CDR3 is built from 13 residues. Germline CDR1 is SSHAT and CDR2 is FNYEAQ (reference sequence). The CDR3 region has the DNA TGTGCCAGCAGCTCAGGGGAGCGGGAGACCCAGTACTTC. Its protein is CASSSGERETQYF.

This clone was observed a handful of times. The genes are TRBV5-1 and TRBJ1-2; D is perhaps TRBD1 (6 bases). CDR1 and CDR2 (germline): SGHRS, YFSETQ. This CDR3 contains 12 residues. With 7 bases removed from V and 6 bases from J, the gap between germline ends came to 13 bases. CDR3 nucleotides: TGCGCCAGCGCCTCCGGGGACAATGGCTACACCTTC. It translates to CASASGDNGYTF.

The gene calls are TRBV5-4 and TRBJ1-5, with a possible D match to TRBD1 (5 bases). V lost 2 bases and J 2 bases, leaving 8 bases between the germline ends. There are 14 residues in the CDR3. Germline V lookup: CDR1 SGHNT, CDR2 YYREEE (reference sequence). The CDR3 region has the DNA TGTGCCAGCAGCTTAGGCAGGGGCAATCAGCCCCAGCATTTT. The encoded protein is CASSLGRGNQPQHF.

The chain couples TRBV30 to TRBJ2-5; a possible D gene is TRBD1 (5 bases). V was trimmed by 3 bases and J by 4 bases, leaving 18 bases between them. The CDR3 spans 15 residues. Germline V CDR1 and CDR2: GTSNPN, SVGIG (reference sequence). The DNA of the CDR3 is TGTGCCTGGAGGCCAAATCCCAGGGCCCGAGAGACCCAGTACTTC. Encoded protein: CAWRPNPRARETQYF.

V and J are TRBV9 and TRBJ1-1; D is possibly TRBD1 (5 bases). This CDR3 region has 15 residues. V dropped 2 bases and J dropped 5 bases, with 16 bases sitting between them. Per the germline V gene, CDR1 is SGDLS and CDR2 is YYNGEE. Written as DNA, the CDR3 is TGTGCCAGCAGCGTTCGCGGGACCCTGGGGACTGAAGCTTTCTTT. Amino acids: CASSVRGTLGTEAFF.

The chain joins TRBV9 to TRBJ2-7; D gene unclear. The CDR3 is 14 amino acids. V shed 0 bases and J shed 6 bases, with 13 bases lying between them. The germline V gene has CDR1 SGDLS and CDR2 YYNGEE. The CDR3 here is CASSVGTGTGEQYF. The CDR3 region has the DNA TGTGCCAGCAGCGTAGGTACGGGTACGGGCGAGCAGTACTTC.

The chain carries TRBV18 and TRBJ2-2; 7 bases are shared with TRBD2. This CDR3 has 16 amino acids. Trimming at V came to 6 bases and at J to 4 bases, leaving 11 bases not matched to a gene. The germline V gene encodes CDR1 KGHSH and CDR2 LQKENI. CDR3 residues: CASSASLAALTGELFF. The CDR3 nucleotides are TGTGCCAGCTCCGCCTCTCTAGCGGCCCTCACCGGGGAGCTGTTTTTT.

This clone was counted between two and nine times. V and J are TRBV28 and TRBJ1-4, with TRBD1 as a possible D gene (5 bases). This CDR3 region has 15 residues. In germline, CDR1 is MDHEN, CDR2 SYDVKM. V lost 6 bases and J 4 bases, leaving 15 bases between the germline ends. The DNA for the CDR3 is TGTGCCAGCAGAACGTCGGGGGGAGGTAATGAAAAACTGTTTTTT. This gives the protein CASRTSGGGNEKLFF. Full variable domain (rest looked up from reference TRBV28 and TRBJ1-4): DVKVTQSSRYLVKRTGEKVFLECVQDMDHENMFWYRQDPGLGLRLIYFSYDVKMKEKGDIPEGYSVSREKKERFSLILESASTNQTSMYLCASRTSGGGNEKLFFGSGTQLSVL.

The J gene is TRBJ1-4, the V gene TRBV7-9, with 9 bases identical to TRBD1. Trimming took 6 bases from V and 7 from J; bases not matched to a gene: 6. CDR1 and CDR2 from the germline V gene are SEHNR and FQNEAQ (reference sequence). CDR3 length: 14 amino acids. The CDR3 reads CASSYRGRGEKLFF. Written as DNA, the CDR3 is TGTGCCAGCAGTTACAGGGGGCGCGGTGAAAAACTGTTTTTT.

In regard to this clone: This sample also contains other DNA sequences that code for the same CDR3. The chain links TRBV11-2 to TRBJ2-3; 14 nucleotides line up with TRBD2. Germline assignment: CDR1 SGHAT and CDR2 FQNNGV. This CDR3 has 15 amino acids. V was clipped by 5 bases and J by 4 bases; unmatched bases: 2. The CDR3 reads CASSMGLAGADTQYF. The DNA for the CDR3 is TGTGCCAGCAGCATGGGACTAGCGGGAGCAGATACGCAGTATTTT.

This clone was observed a single time. The chain recombines TRBV6-5 with TRBJ2-1, with D tentatively TRBD2 (5 bases). This CDR3 comprises 12 residues. Germline lookup yields CDR1 MNHEY and CDR2 SVGAGI. Trimming took off 6 bases at V and 7 bases at J, with 10 bases between the two ends. CDR3 sequence: CASSSRGNEQFF. The CDR3 region has the DNA TGTGCCAGCAGCTCCAGAGGGAATGAGCAGTTCTTC.

The rearrangement uses TRBV6-5 and TRBJ1-3, with TRBD1 as a possible D gene (6 bases). The CDR3 has 15 residues. V was shortened by 4 bases and J by 0 bases, with 10 bases between the two germline ends. Germline V gives CDR1 MNHEY, CDR2 SVGAGI. The CDR3 reads CASSSGQFSGNTIYF. CDR3 bases: TGTGCCAGCAGTTCCGGACAGTTCTCTGGAAACACCATATATTTT.

Notes on this clone: At the DNA level, this CDR3 is encoded by other sequences in the same sample as well. The J gene is TRBJ2-7, the V gene TRBV5-1; TRBD1 matches at 11 bases. Germline assignment: CDR1 SGHRS and CDR2 YFSETQ. The junction had 4 bases not matched to a gene; V was cut back by 4 bases and J by 1 base. The CDR3 has 15 residues. The CDR3 sequence: CASSRDRGSSYEQYF. Written as DNA, the CDR3 is TGCGCCAGCAGCAGGGACAGGGGGTCTTCCTACGAGCAGTACTTC.

The V and J genes are TRBV7-8 and TRBJ1-5; D is perhaps TRBD1 (5 bases). The germline V gene has CDR1 SGHVS and CDR2 FQNEAQ. This CDR3 has 15 amino acids. Trimming cost V 2 bases and J 7 bases, with 15 bases left between them. The CDR3: CASSLTLRGPQPQHF. The DNA for the CDR3 is TGTGCCAGCAGCTTAACTTTGCGGGGCCCCCAGCCCCAGCATTTT.